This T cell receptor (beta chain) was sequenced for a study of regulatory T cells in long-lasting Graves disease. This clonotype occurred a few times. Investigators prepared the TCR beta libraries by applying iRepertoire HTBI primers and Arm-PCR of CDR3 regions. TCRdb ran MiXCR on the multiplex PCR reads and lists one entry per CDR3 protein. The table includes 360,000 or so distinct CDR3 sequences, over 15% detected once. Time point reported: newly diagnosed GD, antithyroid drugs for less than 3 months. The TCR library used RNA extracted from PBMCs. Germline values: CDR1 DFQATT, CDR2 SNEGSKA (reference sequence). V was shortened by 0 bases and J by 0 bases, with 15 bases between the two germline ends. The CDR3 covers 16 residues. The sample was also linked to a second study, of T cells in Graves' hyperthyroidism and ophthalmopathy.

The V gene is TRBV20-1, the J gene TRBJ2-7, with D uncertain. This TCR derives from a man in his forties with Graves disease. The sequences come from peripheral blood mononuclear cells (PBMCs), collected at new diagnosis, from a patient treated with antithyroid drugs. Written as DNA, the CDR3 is TGCAGTGCTAGAGATTATTTGACGCAGAGCTCCTACGAGCAGTACTTC. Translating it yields CSARDYLTQSSYEQYF.